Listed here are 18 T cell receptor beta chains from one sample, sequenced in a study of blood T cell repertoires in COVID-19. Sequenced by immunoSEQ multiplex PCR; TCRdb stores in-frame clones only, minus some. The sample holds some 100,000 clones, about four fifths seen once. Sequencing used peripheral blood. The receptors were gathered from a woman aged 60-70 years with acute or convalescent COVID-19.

The CDR3: CSVEVGGQETQYF. The CDR3 DNA reads as TGCAGCGTTGAGGTGGGAGGGCAAGAGACCCAGTACTTC. The chain links TRBV29-1 to TRBJ2-5, with 7 bases aligning to TRBD2. The trim removed 3 bases at V and 2 bases at J, leaving 3 bases unmatched. Per germline, CDR1 SQVTM and CDR2 ANQGSEA. The CDR3 totals 13 residues.

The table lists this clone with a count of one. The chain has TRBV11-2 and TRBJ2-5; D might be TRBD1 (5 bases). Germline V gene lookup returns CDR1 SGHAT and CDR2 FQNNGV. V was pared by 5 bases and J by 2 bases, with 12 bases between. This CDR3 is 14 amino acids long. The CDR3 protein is CASSKTESQETQYF. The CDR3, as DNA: TGTGCCAGCAGCAAGACAGAGTCACAAGAGACCCAGTACTTC.

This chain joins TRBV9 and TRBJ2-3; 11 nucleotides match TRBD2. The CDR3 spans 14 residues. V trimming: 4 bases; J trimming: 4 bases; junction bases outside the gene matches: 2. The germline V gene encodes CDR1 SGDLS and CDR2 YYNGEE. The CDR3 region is CASSSGLAADTQYF. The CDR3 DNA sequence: TGTGCCAGCAGCTCGGGACTAGCGGCAGATACGCAGTATTTT.

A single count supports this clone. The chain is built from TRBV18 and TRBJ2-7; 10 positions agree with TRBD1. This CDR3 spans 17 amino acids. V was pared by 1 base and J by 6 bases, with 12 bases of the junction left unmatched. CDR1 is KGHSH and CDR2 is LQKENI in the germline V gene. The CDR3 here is CASSPRGQGVSSGEQYF. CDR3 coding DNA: TGTGCCAGCTCACCACGCGGACAGGGGGTTTCATCTGGCGAGCAGTACTTC. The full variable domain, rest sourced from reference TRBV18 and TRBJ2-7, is NAGVMQNPRHLVRRRGQEARLRCSPMKGHSHVYWYRQLPEEGLKFMVYLQKENIIDESGMPKERFSAEFPKEGPSILRIQQVVRGDSAAYFCASSPRGQGVSSGEQYFGPGTRLTVT.

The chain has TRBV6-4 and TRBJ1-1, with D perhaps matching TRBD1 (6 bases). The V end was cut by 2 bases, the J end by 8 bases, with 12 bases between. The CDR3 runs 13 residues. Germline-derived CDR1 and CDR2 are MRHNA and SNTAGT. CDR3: CASSDEGGSEAFF. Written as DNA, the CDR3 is TGTGCCAGCAGTGACGAGGGGGGGTCCGAAGCTTTCTTT.

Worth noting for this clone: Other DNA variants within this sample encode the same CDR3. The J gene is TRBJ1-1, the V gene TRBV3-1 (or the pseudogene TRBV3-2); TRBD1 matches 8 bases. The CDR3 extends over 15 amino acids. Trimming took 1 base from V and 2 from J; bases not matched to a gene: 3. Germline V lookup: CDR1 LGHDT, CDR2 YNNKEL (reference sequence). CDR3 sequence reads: CASSQGSGGNTEAFF. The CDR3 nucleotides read TGTGCCAGCAGCCAAGGTTCAGGGGGCAACACTGAAGCTTTCTTT.

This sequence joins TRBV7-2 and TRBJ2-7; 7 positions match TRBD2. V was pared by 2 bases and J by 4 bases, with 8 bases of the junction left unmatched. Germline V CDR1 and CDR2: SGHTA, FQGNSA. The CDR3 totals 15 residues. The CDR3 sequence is CASSLYGGGDYEQYF. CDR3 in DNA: TGTGCCAGCAGCTTATATGGCGGGGGTGATTACGAGCAGTACTTC.

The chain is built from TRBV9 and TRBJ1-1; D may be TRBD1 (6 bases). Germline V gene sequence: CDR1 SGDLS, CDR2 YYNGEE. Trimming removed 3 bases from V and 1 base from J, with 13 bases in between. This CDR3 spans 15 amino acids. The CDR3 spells CASSGLGGTNTEAFF. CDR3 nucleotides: TGTGCCAGCAGCGGTTTAGGGGGTACGAACACTGAAGCTTTCTTT.

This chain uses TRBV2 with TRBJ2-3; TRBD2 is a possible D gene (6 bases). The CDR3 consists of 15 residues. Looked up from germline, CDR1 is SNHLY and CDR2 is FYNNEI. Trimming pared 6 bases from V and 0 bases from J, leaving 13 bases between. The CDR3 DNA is TGTGCCAGCAGAGCCCGGGACTTTAGCACAGATACGCAGTATTTT. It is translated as CASRARDFSTDTQYF.

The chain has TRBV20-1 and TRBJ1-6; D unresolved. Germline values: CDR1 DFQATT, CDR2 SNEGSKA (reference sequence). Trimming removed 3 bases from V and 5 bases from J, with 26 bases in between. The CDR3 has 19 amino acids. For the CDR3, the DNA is TGCAGTGCTAGTTTACGGGGTCCTTGGGCCCTACAGCATAATTCACCCCTCCACTTT. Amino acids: CSASLRGPWALQHNSPLHF.

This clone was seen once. The CDR3 DNA is TGTGCCAGCAGCCTGAACAGGGCCAATGAGCAGTTCTTC. This sequence encodes CASSLNRANEQFF. The rearrangement joins TRBV7-9 to TRBJ2-1, with D possibly TRBD1 on 6 matching bases. Per germline, CDR1 SEHNR and CDR2 FQNEAQ (reference sequence). V dropped 5 bases and J dropped 6 bases, with 11 bases sitting between them. The CDR3 has 13 residues.

CDR3 in amino acids: CASRTRGATGLHEQYF. For the CDR3, the DNA is TGTGCCAGCAGAACGCGGGGGGCTACAGGTCTCCACGAGCAGTACTTC. The V gene is TRBV25-1, the J gene TRBJ2-7; 8 bases are shared with TRBD2. The V and J ends lost 6 bases and 5 bases, in that order; junction bases with no gene match: 15. Germline V gene lookup returns CDR1 MGHDK and CDR2 SYGVNS. This CDR3 has 16 amino acids.

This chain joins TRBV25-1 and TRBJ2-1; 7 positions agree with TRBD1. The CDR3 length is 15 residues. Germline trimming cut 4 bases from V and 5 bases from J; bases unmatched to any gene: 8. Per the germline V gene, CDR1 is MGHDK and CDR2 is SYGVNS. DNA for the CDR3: TGTGCCAGCAGTGGACAGGGTAGGATCAACAATGAGCAGTTCTTC. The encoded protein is CASSGQGRINNEQFF.

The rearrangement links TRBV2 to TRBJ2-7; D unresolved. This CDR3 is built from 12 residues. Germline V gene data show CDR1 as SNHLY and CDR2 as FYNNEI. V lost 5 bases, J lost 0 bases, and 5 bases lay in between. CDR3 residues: CASSPYSYEQYF. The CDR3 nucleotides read TGTGCCAGCAGTCCGTACTCCTACGAGCAGTACTTC.

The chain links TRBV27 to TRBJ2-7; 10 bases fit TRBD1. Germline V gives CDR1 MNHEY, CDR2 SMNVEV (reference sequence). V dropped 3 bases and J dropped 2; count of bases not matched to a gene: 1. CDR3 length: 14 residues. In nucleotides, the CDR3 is TGTGCCAGCAGTTTTGGGACAGGGGCCTACGAGCAGTACTTC. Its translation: CASSFGTGAYEQYF.

As DNA, the CDR3 is TGCGCCAGCAGGGGACAGGGGCATGAAAAACTGTTTTTT. Its translation is CASRGQGHEKLFF. This chain links TRBV5-1 with TRBJ1-4, with 10 positions matching TRBD1. Germline V gene sequence: CDR1 SGHRS, CDR2 YFSETQ. This CDR3 is built from 13 residues. V was clipped by 5 bases and J by 6 bases; unmatched bases: 1.

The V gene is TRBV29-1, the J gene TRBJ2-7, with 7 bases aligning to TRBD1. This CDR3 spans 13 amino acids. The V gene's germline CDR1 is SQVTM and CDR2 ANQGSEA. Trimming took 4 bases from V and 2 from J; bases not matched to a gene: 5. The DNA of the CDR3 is TGCAGCGTTGGTCGGACAGGCGCCTACGAGCAGTACTTC. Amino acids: CSVGRTGAYEQYF.

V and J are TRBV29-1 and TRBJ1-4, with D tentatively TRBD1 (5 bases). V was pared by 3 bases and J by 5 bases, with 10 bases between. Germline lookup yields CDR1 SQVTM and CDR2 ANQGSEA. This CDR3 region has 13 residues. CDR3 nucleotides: TGCAGCGTTGATGGGGGGGGAAATGAAAAACTGTTTTTT. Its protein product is CSVDGGGNEKLFF.